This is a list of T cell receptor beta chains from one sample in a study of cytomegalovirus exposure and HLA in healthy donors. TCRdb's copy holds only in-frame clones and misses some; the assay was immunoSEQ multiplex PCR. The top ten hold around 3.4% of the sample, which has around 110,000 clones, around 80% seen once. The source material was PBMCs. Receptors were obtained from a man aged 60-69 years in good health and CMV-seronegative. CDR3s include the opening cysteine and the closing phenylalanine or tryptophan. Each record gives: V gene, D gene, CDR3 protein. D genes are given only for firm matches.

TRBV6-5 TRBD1 CAAGGDRGPSGYTF
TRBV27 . CAIFRGTEAFF
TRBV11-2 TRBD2 CASRRGLAGAGANVLTF
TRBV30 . CAWTSSRGPYNSPLHF
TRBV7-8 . CASSPPRGTGELFF
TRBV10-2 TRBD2 CASKRGRDYEQYF
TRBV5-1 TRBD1 CASSLSPGGAGDTQYF
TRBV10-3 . CAISEIGTPLPTDTQYF
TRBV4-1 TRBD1 CASSLSQGAGPEAFF
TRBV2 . CASRSDARVNTEAFF
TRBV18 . CASSPIEYRTGSLNTGELFF
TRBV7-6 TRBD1 CASSPDRGPQHF
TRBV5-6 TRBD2 CASWRRLAGGTYNEQFF
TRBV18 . CASSPSRRGSTDTQYF
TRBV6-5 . CASSYMQGSNEKLFF
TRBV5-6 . CASSLGGAAKNIQYF
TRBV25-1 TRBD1 CASRNGGQGVYNEQFF
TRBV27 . CASARITGNQPQHF
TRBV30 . CAWSNFGVSYEQYF
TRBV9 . CASSVDQDTQYF
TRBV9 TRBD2 CASSAGLAELGSSYNEQFF
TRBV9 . CASSVGAGNTGELFF
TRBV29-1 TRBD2 CSVSSSGGVGDTQYF
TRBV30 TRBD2 CAWGRLAAYEQYF
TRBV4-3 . CASSQERLTTRTDTQYF
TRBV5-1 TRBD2 CASSLMASGDNEQFF
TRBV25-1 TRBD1 CASSLQGALEAFF
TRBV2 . CASSEGGFAGGELFF
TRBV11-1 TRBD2 CASSRKGLVPETQYF
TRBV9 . CASSIRDSTDTQYF
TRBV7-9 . CSSSLVALGGPVF
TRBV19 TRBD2 CASSISGANTGELFF
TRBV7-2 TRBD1 CASSFQTGGSGNTIYF
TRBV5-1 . CASSLSGNQETQYF
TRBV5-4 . CASSLEGVGEKLFF
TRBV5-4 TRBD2 CASSLGGGAGDHSGEQFF
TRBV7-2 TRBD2 CASSLSGGTYEQYF
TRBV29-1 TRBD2 CSSTGGAYNEQFF
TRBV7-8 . CASSQGSGAETQYF
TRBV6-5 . CASSYYGRSSTDTQYF
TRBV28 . CASNSRGRARDYGYTF
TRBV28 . CASSRTGTYGYTF
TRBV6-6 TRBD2 CASSYSMRGGQDTQYF
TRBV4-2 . CASSQESTGELFF
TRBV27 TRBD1 CASSLRDREETQYF
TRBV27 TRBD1 CASSVDRGNTIYF
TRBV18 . CASSPPTVGQRNTIYF
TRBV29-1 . CSVADIRPYF
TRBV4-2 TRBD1 CASSQERTGDPDTQYF
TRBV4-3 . CASSQAPHSSYNEQFF
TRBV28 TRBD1 CASSTDRGLGYTF